Following are 28 T cell receptor beta chains from one sample sequenced in a study of cytomegalovirus exposure and HLA in healthy donors. A multiplex PCR was run with 60 Vbeta primers and 13 Jbeta primers. Here immunoSEQ multiplex PCR was the method, and the copy in TCRdb shows in-frame clones only, minus some. The profile shows approximately 150,000 clones, 75% of them singletons. Sequencing input: PBMCs. Receptors originate from a man aged 35-49 years in good health and CMV-seronegative.

Worth noting for this clone: The junction does not match germline at one end; this may be a read error. The rearrangement links TRBV11-1 to TRBJ2-6; 14 bases match TRBD2. Germline CDR1 and CDR2: SGHAT and FQDESV (reference sequence). The CDR3 is 19 amino acids. The CDR3 DNA is TGTGCCAGCAGCTTAAGACTAGCGGGGGGGAGCTCTAGGGCCAACGTCCTGACTTTC. Amino acid sequence: CASSLRLAGGSSRANVLTF.

The J gene is TRBJ2-3, the V gene TRBV6-1; D is ambiguous. CDR1 and CDR2 from the germline V gene are MNHNS and SASEGT. CDR3 length equals 14 residues. V gave up 5 bases and J gave up 2 bases, with 11 bases separating them. The chain's CDR3 is CASSYTRDTDTQYF. The CDR3 DNA reads TGTGCCAGCAGTTATACGAGAGACACAGATACGCAGTATTTT.

The chain links TRBV19 to TRBJ1-5, with no clear D. The CDR3 extends over 13 amino acids. V lost 6 bases, J lost 6 bases, and 12 bases lay in between. CDR1 is LNHDA and CDR2 is SQIVND in the germline V gene (reference sequence). The CDR3 region is CASRETRIQPQHF. CDR3 nucleotide sequence: TGTGCCAGTAGGGAGACTCGAATTCAGCCCCAGCATTTT.

V gene TRBV14 combines with J gene TRBJ2-5, with 13 bases lining up with TRBD2. CDR1 and CDR2 from the germline V gene are SGHDN and FVKESK. The CDR3 extends over 15 amino acids. The J segment lost 4 bases and the V segment lost 4 bases, leaving 3 bases of the junction unmatched. CDR3 residues: CASSPGLAGVETQYF. DNA of the CDR3: TGTGCCAGCAGCCCCGGACTAGCGGGGGTAGAGACCCAGTACTTC. Full variable domain (outside the CDR3, taken from reference TRBV14 and TRBJ2-5): EAGVTQFPSHSVIEKGQTVTLRCDPISGHDNLYWYRRVMGKEIKFLLHFVKESKQDESGMPNNRFLAERTGGTYSTLKVQPAELEDSGVYFCASSPGLAGVETQYFGPGTRLLVL.

This chain links TRBV18 with TRBJ2-7; D unresolved. The germline V gene has CDR1 KGHSH and CDR2 LQKENI. The V and J ends lost 1 base and 7 bases respectively, with 8 bases between them. CDR3 size: 12 residues. The CDR3 reads CASSPLPQEQYF. The DNA of the CDR3 is TGTGCCAGCTCACCACTCCCACAGGAGCAGTACTTC.

The chain links TRBV7-9 to TRBJ1-1; D is uncertain. The V end lost 1 base, the J end lost 2 bases, and 11 bases lay between the germline ends. Germline V lookup: CDR1 SEHNR, CDR2 FQNEAQ (reference sequence). This CDR3 spans 15 amino acids. The CDR3 coding sequence is TGTGCCAGCAGCTTAGGTTTAGCGGGAAACACTGAAGCTTTCTTT. Translation: CASSLGLAGNTEAFF.

The V gene is TRBV5-6, the J gene TRBJ1-2; no clear D gene. Deletions cut 0 bases from V and 8 bases from J, with 14 bases between. Looked up from germline, CDR1 is SGHDT and CDR2 is YYEEEE. This CDR3 region has 14 residues. CDR3 in amino acids: CASSLGLVENGYTF. For the CDR3, the DNA is TGTGCCAGCAGCTTGGGACTGGTTGAGAACGGCTACACCTTC.

The J gene is TRBJ1-3, the V gene TRBV5-1, with 7 bases lining up with TRBD1. This CDR3 spans 14 amino acids. Germline V lookup: CDR1 SGHRS, CDR2 YFSETQ. J gave up 4 bases and V 4 bases, and 5 bases lay outside the gene matches. CDR3 protein: CASSIAGGGNTIYF. CDR3 in DNA: TGCGCCAGCAGCATTGCAGGGGGAGGAAACACCATATATTTT.

This sequence joins TRBV25-1 and TRBJ2-7, with 8 bases matching TRBD1. This CDR3 is 12 amino acids long. Looked up from germline, CDR1 is MGHDK and CDR2 is SYGVNS. The V gene end was trimmed by 2 bases and the J gene end by 9 bases; junction bases not matched to a gene: 3. The CDR3 here is CASSEGTGSQYF. The CDR3, as DNA: TGTGCCAGCAGTGAAGGGACAGGCTCGCAGTACTTC.

In its sample, this clone was seen a few times. J is TRBJ1-1 and V is TRBV2; 8 nucleotides match TRBD1. The V gene's germline CDR1 is SNHLY and CDR2 FYNNEI. Trimming took 6 bases from V and 1 from J; bases not matched to a gene: 1. The CDR3 length is 13 residues. The chain's CDR3 is CASRGQGNTEAFF. As DNA, the CDR3 is TGTGCCAGCAGAGGACAGGGGAACACTGAAGCTTTCTTT.

This clone was counted between two and nine times. The chain has TRBV10-3 and TRBJ1-1, with D perhaps matching TRBD1 (6 bases). The CDR3 is 14 residues long. The germline CDR1 and CDR2 sequences are ENHRY and SYGVKD. Trimming took 2 bases from V and 1 from J, leaving 8 bases between them. CDR3 sequence: CAISETGQNTEAFF. CDR3 DNA: TGTGCCATCAGTGAGACGGGACAGAACACTGAAGCTTTCTTT.

The V gene is TRBV20-1, the J gene TRBJ2-7; 10 bases fit TRBD2. The CDR3 length is 11 residues. The V gene's germline CDR1 is DFQATT and CDR2 SNEGSKA (reference sequence). The CDR3 nucleotides read TGCAGCGGGAGCGGGGGGGTAGAGCAGTACTTC. Its translation: CSGSGGVEQYF.

The chain is built from TRBV6-1 and TRBJ2-7, with TRBD1 matching 7 bases. The germline V gene encodes CDR1 MNHNS and CDR2 SASEGT. The CDR3 is 16 amino acids. V dropped 3 bases and J dropped 7; count of bases not matched to a gene: 15. The CDR3 DNA is TGTGCCAGCAGTGACCCGACAGGGCCCGTTTTGAGTGAGCAGTACTTC. Protein: CASSDPTGPVLSEQYF.

This rearrangement joins TRBV5-6 to TRBJ2-2; D perhaps matches TRBD1 (6 bases). V lost 4 bases and J lost 2, with 12 bases in between. The germline V gene encodes CDR1 SGHDT and CDR2 YYEEEE. There are 15 residues in the CDR3. The CDR3, as DNA: TGTGCCAGCAGCCTGGACAGAAAAAACACCGGGGAGCTGTTTTTT. Protein product: CASSLDRKNTGELFF.

The chain couples TRBV13 to TRBJ2-3; TRBD2 aligns across 15 bases. The germline V gene has CDR1 PRHDT and CDR2 FYEKMQ (reference sequence). CDR3 length equals 17 residues. V dropped 4 bases and J dropped 3; count of bases not matched to a gene: 5. CDR3 in amino acids: CASSSGLAGGPTDTQYF. The CDR3 nucleotides are TGTGCCAGCAGCTCCGGACTAGCGGGGGGGCCGACAGATACGCAGTATTTT.

This clone was seen only once. In DNA, the CDR3 is TGTGCCAGCAGCTTTTTGCAGGGCTGGGGGGCTGAAGCTTTCTTT. Translated, it gives CASSFLQGWGAEAFF. The V call is TRBV5-4, the J call TRBJ1-1; tentative D call: TRBD1 (5 bases). The CDR3 contains 15 residues. Looked up from germline, CDR1 is SGHNT and CDR2 is YYREEE (reference sequence). V was trimmed by 2 bases and J by 6 bases, leaving 17 bases between them.

The chain carries TRBV19 and TRBJ1-1; D not certain. Germline V gene sequence: CDR1 LNHDA, CDR2 SQIVND (reference sequence). The germline V and J ends were trimmed by 7 bases and 4 bases, with 22 bases remaining between them. The CDR3 is 16 amino acids. The CDR3, as DNA: TGTGCCAGTACCCCCCGGTGGATGGGTCGGGGCACTGAAGCTTTCTTT. Protein product: CASTPRWMGRGTEAFF.

CDR3 coding DNA: TGTGCCAGCAGTTACGGCGCGGACTCCTACAATGAGCAGTTCTTC. Translation: CASSYGADSYNEQFF. This chain connects TRBV6-5 to TRBJ2-1, with unresolved D. CDR1 MNHEY and CDR2 SVGAGI come from the germline V gene. The V and J ends lost 2 bases and 0 bases respectively, with 8 bases between them. The CDR3 loop spans 15 amino acids.

The genes are TRBV11-2 and TRBJ2-1; D remains ambiguous. The CDR3 has 15 residues. In germline, CDR1 is SGHAT, CDR2 FQNNGV. V was pared by 1 base and J by 2 bases, with 9 bases between. This chain's CDR3 is CASSLVHSTYNEQFF. CDR3 nucleotide sequence: TGTGCCAGCAGCTTAGTACATTCGACCTACAATGAGCAGTTCTTC.

V is TRBV28 and J is TRBJ1-5, with 11 bases matching TRBD1. J was trimmed by 5 bases and V by 5 bases; bases with no gene match: 2. The V gene's germline CDR1 is MDHEN and CDR2 SYDVKM. This CDR3 contains 14 residues. As DNA, the CDR3 is TGTGCCAGCAGTCTGGACAGGGGGCATCAGCCCCAGCATTTT. Translated: CASSLDRGHQPQHF.

V is TRBV5-5 and J is TRBJ1-4, with TRBD1 as a possible D gene (6 bases). V lost 4 bases and J 5 bases, leaving 18 bases between the germline ends. Germline CDR1 is SGHKS and CDR2 is YYEKEE (reference sequence). The CDR3 is 16 residues long. This CDR3 reads CASSDQDSAPNEKLFF. CDR3 in DNA: TGTGCCAGCAGCGATCAGGACAGCGCGCCAAATGAAAAACTGTTTTTT.

The chain employs TRBV6-4 and TRBJ1-3; TRBD1 matches at 8 bases. Trimming at V came to 4 bases and at J to 4 bases, leaving 9 bases not matched to a gene. CDR3 size: 16 residues. Germline loops: CDR1 MRHNA, CDR2 SNTAGT. The CDR3 DNA reads TGTGCCAGCAGTGTGGGCAGGGGGCTTTTAGGAAACACCATATATTTT. Translated, it gives CASSVGRGLLGNTIYF.

The chain recombines TRBV29-1 with TRBJ2-4, with D possibly being TRBD1 (6 bases). CDR1 SQVTM and CDR2 ANQGSEA come from the germline V gene. This CDR3 spans 11 amino acids. V was cut by 4 bases and J by 7 bases, with 8 bases left in between. As DNA, the CDR3 is TGCAGCGTTGGTCAGGGGAACATTCAGTACTTC. It encodes CSVGQGNIQYF.

A few counts support this clone. This chain uses TRBV5-1 with TRBJ2-5; 9 bases are shared with TRBD2. Per germline, CDR1 SGHRS and CDR2 YFSETQ. V lost 2 bases and J lost 5; bases outside the gene matches: 10. The CDR3 has 16 residues. As DNA, the CDR3 is TGCGCCAGCAGCTTAGTAGCGGGGGACCACCGTGAGACCCAGTACTTC. Protein: CASSLVAGDHRETQYF.

The gene calls are TRBV14 and TRBJ2-5; D unclear. The germline CDR1 and CDR2 sequences are SGHDN and FVKESK. The CDR3 contains 14 residues. V was trimmed by 1 base and J by 4 bases, leaving 10 bases between them. The CDR3 bases are TGTGCCAGCAGCCAAGCGCTAGATAGAGAGACCCAGTACTTC. This encodes CASSQALDRETQYF.

The chain carries TRBV7-2 and TRBJ1-1, with a possible D match to TRBD1 (6 bases). The CDR3 consists of 12 residues. Trimming cost V 1 base and J 9 bases, with 9 bases left between them. Germline V gives CDR1 SGHTA, CDR2 FQGNSA. The CDR3 bases are TGTGCCAGCAGCTTAGGCACAGGGAAAGCTTTCTTT. Its protein product is CASSLGTGKAFF.

The rearrangement joins TRBV5-6 to TRBJ2-5, with TRBD2 identical over 9 bases. With 1 base clipped from V and 6 bases from J, the junction kept 7 bases outside the gene matches. CDR3 length: 15 amino acids. Germline lookup yields CDR1 SGHDT and CDR2 YYEEEE. The CDR3, as DNA: TGTGCCAGCAGCTTGTGGGCTAGCGGGGTGAAGACCCAGTACTTC. This encodes CASSLWASGVKTQYF.

This chain connects TRBV2 to TRBJ2-3; weak D call: TRBD2 (6 bases). Germline V gives CDR1 SNHLY, CDR2 FYNNEI. V lost 1 base, J lost 1 base, and 15 bases lay in between. This CDR3 is 17 amino acids long. CDR3 in DNA: TGTGCCAGCAGTGAAGAAGGCGGGGTCTCTGGCACAGATACGCAGTATTTT. Protein: CASSEEGGVSGTDTQYF.